What follows are 2 T cell receptor beta chains derived from one specimen sequenced in a study of blood T cell repertoires in COVID-19. Sequenced by immunoSEQ multiplex PCR; TCRdb stores in-frame clones only, minus some. The table shows around 190,000 clones, with 88% occurring only once. The specimen was peripheral blood. These receptors were taken from a young man with acute or convalescent COVID-19.

As regards this clone: At one end the junction does not follow the germline gene, possibly because of a read error. The V gene is TRBV30, the J gene TRBJ2-7; the match to TRBD2 covers 8 bases. This CDR3 comprises 14 residues. The germline gives CDR1 GTSNPN, CDR2 SVGIG (reference sequence). CDR3 sequence: CTWSLGLGGYEQYF. The CDR3 DNA sequence: TGTACCTGGAGTCTGGGACTAGGGGGTTACGAGCAGTACTTC.

The sample holds one count of this clone. The V call is TRBV5-6, the J call TRBJ2-7; TRBD2 might be the D (6 bases). Trimming removed 4 bases from V and 5 bases from J, with 13 bases in between. Germline V gene lookup returns CDR1 SGHDT and CDR2 YYEEEE. The CDR3 consists of 13 residues. The chain's CDR3 is CASSPPRGNEQYF. In DNA form, the CDR3 reads TGTGCCAGCAGCCCACCGCGGGGTAACGAGCAGTACTTC.